Detailed here is one TCR beta chain. This entry is derived from a study of blood T cell repertoires in COVID-19. The CDR3 is 13 amino acids. Germline V gene data show CDR1 as SNHLY and CDR2 as FYNNEI. The J segment lost 4 bases and the V segment lost 6 bases, leaving 3 bases of the junction unmatched. As processed by the authors: Using reference gene primer amplification, nucleated cell counts were estimated. The protocol was immunoSEQ multiplex PCR, while the TCRdb copy is restricted to in-frame clones and leaves out a portion. V, J and clone size are taken as reported in that table, and D and trimming were inferred from the DNA itself. The sample holds approximately 220,000 clones, over 80% seen once.

Specimen: peripheral blood. This clonotype originated in a man aged 40-50 years with acute or convalescent COVID-19. The genes are TRBV2 and TRBJ1-2, with 9 bases identical to TRBD1. The CDR3 bases are TGTGCCAGCAGGGCGGACAGGGGCTATGGCTACACCTTC. As protein: CASRADRGYGYTF. Complete variable domain (other parts from reference TRBV2 and TRBJ1-2): EPEVTQTPSHQVTQMGQEVILRCVPISNHLYFYWYRQILGQKVEFLVSFYNNEISEKSEIFDDQFSVERPDGSNFTLKIRSTKLEDSAMYFCASRADRGYGYTFGSGTRLTVV.